This TCR beta chain was sequenced during a study of naive and memory T cell subsets. Concerning this clonotype itself: Its specificity is unknown.

Study-level findings and limits: RNA-based TCR counts may shift with T cell activation and differentiation. Especially in CD8 cells, naive repertoires contained a few larger clonotypes, possibly CD45RA-re-expressing memory cells. Findings for naive and memory subsets could not be checked against ground truth.

The CDR3 covers 14 residues. Germline assignment: CDR1 MDHEN and CDR2 SYDVKM. Trimming stripped 4 bases from V and 5 bases from J, with 12 bases between. Cells stained for CD3, CD4, CD8, CD45RA and CD27 were sorted into four subsets. The beta constant-region primer was an equimolar mix of two oligonucleotides covering TRBC1 and TRBC2. Ligated cDNA was amplified by four rounds of PCR with nested alpha and beta constant-region primers and SP2. A single record per CDR3 protein comes from TCRdb applying MiXCR to the UMI-ligation and nested PCR reads. Here the sample spans over 130,000 distinct CDR3 sequences, 15% to 20% being singletons.

This sequence originates from a human donor in good health. The sequencing sample was made of naive CD8+ T cells from blood. The genes are TRBV28 and TRBJ1-5; maybe TRBD1 (5 bases). CDR3 coding DNA: TGTGCCAGCAGTTATCAGGGACCCTATCAGCCCCAGCATTTT. Translated, it gives CASSYQGPYQPQHF.